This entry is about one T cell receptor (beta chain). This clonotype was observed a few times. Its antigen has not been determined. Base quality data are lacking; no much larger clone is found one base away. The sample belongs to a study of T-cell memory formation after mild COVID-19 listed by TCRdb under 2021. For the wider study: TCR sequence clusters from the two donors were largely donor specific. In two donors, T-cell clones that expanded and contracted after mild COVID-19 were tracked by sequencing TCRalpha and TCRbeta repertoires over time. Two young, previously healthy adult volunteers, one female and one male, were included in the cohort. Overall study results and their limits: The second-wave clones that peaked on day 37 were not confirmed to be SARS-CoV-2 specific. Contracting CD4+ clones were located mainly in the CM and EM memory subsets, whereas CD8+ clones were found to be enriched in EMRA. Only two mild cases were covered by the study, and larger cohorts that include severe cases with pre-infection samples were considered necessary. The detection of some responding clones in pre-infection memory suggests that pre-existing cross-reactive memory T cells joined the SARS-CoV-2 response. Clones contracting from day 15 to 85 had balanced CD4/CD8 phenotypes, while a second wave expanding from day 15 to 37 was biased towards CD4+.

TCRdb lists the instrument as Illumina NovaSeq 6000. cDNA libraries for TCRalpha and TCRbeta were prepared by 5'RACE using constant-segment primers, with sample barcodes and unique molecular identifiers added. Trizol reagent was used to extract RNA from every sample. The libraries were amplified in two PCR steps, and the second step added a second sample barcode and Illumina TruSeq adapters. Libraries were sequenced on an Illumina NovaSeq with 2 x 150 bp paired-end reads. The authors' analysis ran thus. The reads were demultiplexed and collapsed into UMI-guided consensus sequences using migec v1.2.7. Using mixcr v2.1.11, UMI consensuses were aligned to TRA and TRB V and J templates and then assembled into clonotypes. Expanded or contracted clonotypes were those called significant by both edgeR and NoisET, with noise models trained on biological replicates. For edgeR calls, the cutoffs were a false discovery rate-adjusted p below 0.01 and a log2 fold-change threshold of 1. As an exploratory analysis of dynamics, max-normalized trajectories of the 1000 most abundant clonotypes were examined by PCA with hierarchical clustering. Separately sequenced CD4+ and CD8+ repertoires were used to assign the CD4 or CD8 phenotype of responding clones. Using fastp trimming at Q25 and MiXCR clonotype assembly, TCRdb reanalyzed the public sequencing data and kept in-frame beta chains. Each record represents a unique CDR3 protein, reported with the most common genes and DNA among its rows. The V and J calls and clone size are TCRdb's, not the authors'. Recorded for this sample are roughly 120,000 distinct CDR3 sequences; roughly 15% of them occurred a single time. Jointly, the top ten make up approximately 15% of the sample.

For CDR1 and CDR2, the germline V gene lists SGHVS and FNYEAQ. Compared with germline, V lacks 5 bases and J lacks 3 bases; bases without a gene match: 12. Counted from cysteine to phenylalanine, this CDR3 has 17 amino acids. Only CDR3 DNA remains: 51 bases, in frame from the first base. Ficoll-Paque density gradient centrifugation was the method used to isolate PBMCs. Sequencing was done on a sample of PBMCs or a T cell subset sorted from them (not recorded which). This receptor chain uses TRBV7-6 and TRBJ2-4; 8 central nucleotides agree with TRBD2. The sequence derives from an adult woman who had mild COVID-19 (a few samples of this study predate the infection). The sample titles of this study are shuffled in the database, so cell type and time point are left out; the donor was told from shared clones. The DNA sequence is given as TGTGCCAGCAGCCCCGGTCGGGGGGGTTTAGGCAAAAACATTCAGTACTTC. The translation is CASSPGRGGLGKNIQYF.